The source of this TCR beta chain is a study of blood T cell repertoires in COVID-19. It was during active infection that Seattle patients were enrolled and then longitudinally followed. In the source study's methods: Estimation of nucleated cell counts was performed using reference gene primer amplification. Measured with immunoSEQ multiplex PCR; TCRdb has only the in-frame clones, and not every one. That table supplies the V and J calls and clone size; D and trimming were determined from the DNA. The sample includes 250,000 to 300,000 clones, 80% to 90% of them seen just once. The sample comprised peripheral blood. The sequence was collected from a woman in her 70s with COVID-19, enrolled during active disease.

The CDR3 spells CASSLGTGTSGNTIYF. For the CDR3, the DNA is TGCGCCAGCAGCTTGGGAACCGGGACATCTGGAAACACCATATATTTT. This chain joins TRBV5-1 and TRBJ1-3; maybe TRBD1 (6 bases). The germline CDR1 and CDR2 sequences are SGHRS and YFSETQ. The CDR3 sequence is 16 residues long. V was cut by 0 bases and J by 1 base, with 11 bases left in between.